The 18 T cell receptor beta chains presented below share a single source sample, sequenced in a study of shared clonotypes between healthy human individuals. Data came from immunoSEQ multiplex PCR; TCRdb stores just in-frame clones and leaves some out. This table holds about 450,000 clones, about four fifths found once. Source material: PBMCs. These receptors all stem from a woman in her forties in good health. Some clones in this sample may be carry-over from other donors' samples.

The CDR3 sequence: CATRDSNTGELFF. DNA for the CDR3: TGTGCCACCAGGGACAGCAACACCGGGGAGCTGTTTTTT. The chain carries TRBV2 and TRBJ2-2, with 7 bases identical to TRBD1. This CDR3 spans 13 amino acids. The J segment lost 2 bases and the V segment lost 10 bases, leaving 4 bases of the junction unmatched. Germline V gene lookup returns CDR1 SNHLY and CDR2 FYNNEI.

V is TRBV29-1 and J is TRBJ1-1, with 10 bases fitting TRBD1. This CDR3 has 13 residues. The V gene's germline CDR1 is SQVTM and CDR2 ANQGSEA. With 3 bases clipped from V and 4 bases from J, the junction kept 2 bases outside the gene matches. DNA of the CDR3: TGCAGCGTTGAGACAGGGGGCGGCACTGAAGCTTTCTTT. Amino acid sequence: CSVETGGGTEAFF.

V is TRBV30 and J is TRBJ1-1; the D is unclear. Germline CDR1 and CDR2: GTSNPN and SVGIG (reference sequence). The CDR3 loop spans 12 amino acids. Trimming removed 3 bases from V and 3 bases from J, with 8 bases in between. In DNA form, the CDR3 reads TGTGCCTGGAGGCGAGGGTACACTGAAGCTTTCTTT. It encodes CAWRRGYTEAFF.

The table lists this clone with many counts. This CDR3 is CASSSIPGTGAGGYTF. CDR3 nucleotide sequence: TGTGCCAGCAGTTCCATCCCCGGGACAGGGGCGGGAGGCTACACCTTC. The chain joins TRBV6-5 to TRBJ1-2, with 10 bases that match TRBD1. CDR1 is MNHEY and CDR2 is SVGAGI in the germline V gene. The CDR3 loop spans 16 amino acids. After removal of 4 bases from V and 8 bases from J, the junction contained 13 bases not matched to a gene.

V and J are TRBV5-1 and TRBJ1-2; TRBD1 is a possible D gene (6 bases). Per the germline V gene, CDR1 is SGHRS and CDR2 is YFSETQ. Deletions cut 0 bases from V and 7 bases from J, with 13 bases between. This CDR3 is 14 amino acids long. CDR3 protein: CASSLAQGRGGYTF. The CDR3 bases are TGCGCCAGCAGCTTGGCGCAGGGGAGAGGTGGCTACACCTTC.

The chain uses TRBV5-1 and TRBJ2-6, with TRBD1 as a possible D gene (6 bases). V lost 0 bases and J lost 0, with 10 bases in between. The germline gives CDR1 SGHRS, CDR2 YFSETQ. The CDR3 consists of 17 residues. For the CDR3, the DNA is TGCGCCAGCAGCTTGGTTGGGGGCACCTCTGGGGCCAACGTCCTGACTTTC. Amino acid sequence: CASSLVGGTSGANVLTF. The whole variable domain, filled in from reference TRBV5-1 and TRBJ2-6, reads KAGVTQTPRYLIKTRGQQVTLSCSPISGHRSVSWYQQTPGQGLQFLFEYFSETQRNKGNFPGRFSGRQFSNSRSEMNVSTLELGDSALYLCASSLVGGTSGANVLTFGAGSRLTVL.

The chain couples TRBV7-9 to TRBJ2-7; 7 bases align to TRBD1. The CDR3 is 15 residues long. J was trimmed by 4 bases and V by 2 bases; bases with no gene match: 8. The germline CDR1 and CDR2 sequences are SEHNR and FQNEAQ (reference sequence). The CDR3 is CASSLQGQMEYEQYF. Written as DNA, the CDR3 is TGTGCCAGCAGCTTACAGGGACAGATGGAGTACGAGCAGTACTTC.

The rearrangement joins TRBV2 to TRBJ2-5, with D tentatively TRBD1 (5 bases). The V and J ends lost 7 bases and 2 bases respectively, with 11 bases between them. Germline V gene data show CDR1 as SNHLY and CDR2 as FYNNEI. This CDR3 spans 13 amino acids. CDR3 bases: TGTGCCAGCAATCAGGGAACTCAAGAGACCCAGTACTTC. Its protein is CASNQGTQETQYF.

The chain combines TRBV6-1 with TRBJ2-6; D ambiguous. Per germline, CDR1 MNHNS and CDR2 SASEGT. CDR3 length: 15 amino acids. Trimming left V 2 bases short and J 1 base short, with 6 bases between. The CDR3 coding sequence is TGTGCCAGCAGTGAAAAGTCTTCTGGGGCCAACGTCCTGACTTTC. Amino acid sequence: CASSEKSSGANVLTF.

This chain links TRBV4-2 with TRBJ2-2; D is perhaps TRBD2 (6 bases). This CDR3 comprises 16 residues. V lost 0 bases and J lost 4, with 12 bases in between. In germline, CDR1 is LGHNA, CDR2 YNFKEQ. CDR3 sequence reads: CASSQEGGLVTGELFF. CDR3 DNA sequence: TGTGCCAGCAGCCAAGAAGGAGGGTTGGTCACCGGGGAGCTGTTTTTT.

This clone was observed a few times. The rearrangement joins TRBV7-2 to TRBJ2-3, with unresolved D. Germline V CDR1 and CDR2: SGHTA, FQGNSA. This CDR3 is built from 15 residues. The V and J ends lost 5 bases and 4 bases respectively, with 16 bases between them. The CDR3 DNA reads TGTGCCAGCAGCGCAAGGCGTGTGGGATCAGATACGCAGTATTTT. Translating gives CASSARRVGSDTQYF. Based on the CDR3 plus reference TRBV7-2 and TRBJ2-3, the full variable domain is GAGVSQSPSNKVTEKGKDVELRCDPISGHTALYWYRQSLGQGLEFLIYFQGNSAPDKSGLPSDRFSAERTGGSVSTLTIQRTQQEDSAVYLCASSARRVGSDTQYFGPGTRLTVL.

The chain couples TRBV10-1 to TRBJ2-7; 7 nucleotides line up with TRBD1. The CDR3 extends over 18 amino acids. The V gene end was trimmed by 6 bases and the J gene end by 2 bases; junction bases not matched to a gene: 19. Per the germline V gene, CDR1 is WNHNN and CDR2 is SYGVQD (reference sequence). CDR3 region: CASRPHTDTGDPPYEQYF. CDR3 nucleotide sequence: TGCGCCAGCAGACCACATACCGATACAGGGGATCCCCCCTACGAGCAGTACTTC.

The J gene is TRBJ2-5, the V gene TRBV19; the match to TRBD2 covers 15 bases. After removal of 10 bases from V and 5 bases from J, the junction contained 5 bases not matched to a gene. Germline loops: CDR1 LNHDA, CDR2 SQIVND (reference sequence). This CDR3 contains 14 residues. The CDR3 nucleotides read TGTGCCACCGGACTAGCGGGAGGGCTTGAGACCCAGTACTTC. It codes for CATGLAGGLETQYF.

The chain recombines TRBV7-3 with TRBJ2-1, with D possibly matching TRBD2 (6 bases). Trimming took 4 bases from V and 7 from J, leaving 14 bases between them. Germline V gives CDR1 SGHTA, CDR2 FQGTGA. The CDR3 loop spans 14 amino acids. As DNA, the CDR3 is TGTGCCAGCAGCTCGGGACTCGCCGTAAATGAGCAGTTCTTC. This translates into CASSSGLAVNEQFF.

Note on this clone: Other nucleotide sequences from this sample produce the same CDR3. This chain uses TRBV5-1 with TRBJ2-5; D remains ambiguous. The germline V gene has CDR1 SGHRS and CDR2 YFSETQ. V lost 2 bases, J lost 2 bases, and 4 bases lay in between. The CDR3 length is 12 residues. The chain's CDR3 is CASSLGQETQYF. The CDR3 nucleotides are TGCGCCAGCAGCTTAGGACAAGAGACCCAGTACTTC.

This sequence joins TRBV5-4 and TRBJ2-1; 7 nucleotides align to TRBD2. Germline trimming cut 0 bases from V and 3 bases from J; bases unmatched to any gene: 3. The germline V gene has CDR1 SGHNT and CDR2 YYREEE (reference sequence). The CDR3 runs to 15 residues. The CDR3 DNA reads as TGTGCCAGCAGCTTGGATCTAGCGGTCTACAATGAGCAGTTCTTC. Encoded protein: CASSLDLAVYNEQFF.

For the CDR3, the DNA is TGTGCCAGCAGCCCGACAAGTCAGCCCCAGCATTTT. This codes for CASSPTSQPQHF. The chain carries TRBV5-8 and TRBJ1-5; D not certain. This CDR3 contains 12 residues. The germline V gene encodes CDR1 SGHTS and CDR2 YDEGEE. Trimming shortened V by 4 bases and J by 6 bases, and 8 bases separated the two germline ends.

In its sample, this clone was seen once. The same CDR3 can be traced to other DNA sequences in this sample. The V call is TRBV27, the J call TRBJ2-5; TRBD2 agrees at 8 bases. Unmatched junction bases numbered 7, after V lost 2 bases and J lost 5 bases. Germline assignment: CDR1 MNHEY and CDR2 SMNVEV (reference sequence). This CDR3 has 15 residues. The CDR3 DNA follows: TGTGCCAGCAGTTTAGGGAGCGGGAGACGGGAGACCCAGTACTTC. It encodes CASSLGSGRRETQYF.